This TCR beta chain derives from a study of cytomegalovirus exposure and HLA in healthy donors. Overall study findings and caveats: In vitro, three CMV-associated chains proved specific for CMV antigens. Associated with cytomegalovirus, according to the listing, were 150 to 200 TCR beta chains.

As to this clone: The target antigen is unknown.

Method: immunoSEQ multiplex PCR; TCRdb's copy keeps in-frame clones and lacks some. The sample lists under 250,000 clones; roughly 83% were seen once. The V end was cut by 1 base, the J end by 0 bases, with 11 bases between. Per the germline V gene, CDR1 is SGHTA and CDR2 is FQGTGA. The CDR3 has 16 amino acids. Sequencing was performed on PBMCs. The TCR sequence derives from a woman in her late teens or twenties in good health and CMV-seronegative. The rearrangement uses TRBV7-3 and TRBJ2-3, with TRBD1 as a possible D gene (5 bases). CDR3 sequence: CASSLRVTGSTDTQYF. The CDR3, as DNA: TGTGCCAGCAGCTTAAGGGTTACAGGTAGCACAGATACGCAGTATTTT.